The 27 T cell receptor beta chains given below trace back to one sample, sequenced in a study of shared clonotypes between healthy human individuals. Method: immunoSEQ multiplex PCR; TCRdb's copy keeps in-frame clones and lacks some. The sample consists of about 820,000 clones, over 90% of them appearing once. Naive CD8 cells, CD45RO-negative and positively selected for CCR7, excluded terminally differentiated effector memory CD45RA+ cells. The sequenced sample was naive CD8+ T cells sorted from blood. The receptors stem from a young man in good health.

J is TRBJ1-3 and V is TRBV10-3, with D hard to call. Germline-derived CDR1 and CDR2 are ENHRY and SYGVKD. This CDR3 is built from 15 residues. V shed 2 bases and J shed 0 bases, with 8 bases lying between them. CDR3 coding DNA: TGTGCCATCAGTGAGCTGTCAGGCTCTGGAAACACCATATATTTT. Translation: CAISELSGSGNTIYF.

This clone has a single count. The chain uses TRBV7-3 and TRBJ2-5, with 7 bases identical to TRBD2. Germline loops: CDR1 SGHTA, CDR2 FQGTGA. Unmatched junction bases numbered 11, after V lost 5 bases and J lost 5 bases. This CDR3 contains 15 residues. CDR3: CASSPGRGAGETQYF. The DNA for the CDR3 is TGTGCCAGCAGCCCCGGTCGGGGAGCGGGGGAGACCCAGTACTTC.

The genes are TRBV7-9 and TRBJ2-1; 14 nucleotides line up with TRBD2. The junction had 3 bases not matched to a gene; V was cut back by 3 bases and J by 8 bases. This CDR3 region has 15 residues. Germline CDR1 SEHNR, CDR2 FQNEAQ (reference sequence). The CDR3 DNA follows: TGTGCCAGCAGCTTGACTAGCGGGAGGGCCTATGAGCAGTTCTTC. Translation gives CASSLTSGRAYEQFF.

The count of this clone is one. The gene calls are TRBV27 and TRBJ1-4; the match to TRBD1 covers 8 bases. The V gene's germline CDR1 is MNHEY and CDR2 SMNVEV (reference sequence). The trim removed 7 bases at V and 3 bases at J, leaving 4 bases unmatched. CDR3 length equals 14 residues. The chain's CDR3 is CASKQGAANEKLFF. As DNA, the CDR3 is TGTGCCAGCAAGCAGGGGGCAGCTAATGAAAAACTGTTTTTT.

V and J are TRBV11-3 and TRBJ2-5; possible D gene TRBD2, 5 bases. The V and J ends lost 5 bases and 4 bases respectively, with 11 bases between them. The CDR3 runs to 13 residues. The V gene's germline CDR1 is SGHNT and CDR2 YENEEA. CDR3 residues: CASSPSGLETQYF. CDR3 nucleotide sequence: TGTGCCAGCAGCCCCAGCGGTCTAGAGACCCAGTACTTC.

CDR3 DNA: TGTGCCAGCAGCTTCTCTGGCCCTAAAATTCCGGCGGGGGGAAACACCATATATTTT. Protein sequence: CASSFSGPKIPAGGNTIYF. The chain carries TRBV7-2 and TRBJ1-3; the D is unclear. Between the trimmed V and J ends, which lost 3 bases and 4 bases, there was a span of 25 bases. Germline values: CDR1 SGHTA, CDR2 FQGNSA. This CDR3 spans 19 amino acids.

The chain links TRBV25-1 to TRBJ1-2, with unresolved D. The CDR3 length is 16 residues. Germline lookup yields CDR1 MGHDK and CDR2 SYGVNS. The germline V and J ends were trimmed by 4 bases and 5 bases, with 20 bases remaining between them. The CDR3 nucleotides are TGTGCCAGCAGTGGAACCAGCCAAGAGTTTTTGTATGGCTACACCTTC. Translating it yields CASSGTSQEFLYGYTF.

The genes are TRBV27 and TRBJ2-1; tentative D call: TRBD1 (7 bases). Germline V gene sequence: CDR1 MNHEY, CDR2 SMNVEV (reference sequence). V lost 3 bases, J lost 7 bases, and 10 bases lay in between. The CDR3 totals 13 residues. The CDR3 spells CASSFQGGNEQFF. CDR3 DNA: TGTGCCAGCAGTTTCCAGGGGGGTAATGAGCAGTTCTTC.

The chain joins TRBV27 to TRBJ1-3; D gene ambiguous. CDR1 is MNHEY and CDR2 is SMNVEV in the germline V gene (reference sequence). The CDR3 is 12 amino acids. Trimming removed 4 bases at V and 2 bases at J, with 3 bases between. CDR3 in amino acids: CASSSTGNTIYF. The CDR3 region has the DNA TGTGCCAGCAGTTCGACTGGAAACACCATATATTTT.

The chain carries TRBV29-1 and TRBJ1-2; tentatively, D is TRBD1 (6 bases). CDR1 and CDR2 (germline): SQVTM, ANQGSEA. V was cut by 7 bases and J by 0 bases, with 12 bases left in between. The CDR3 is 13 amino acids. This CDR3 is CSARRGTNYGYTF. In DNA form, the CDR3 reads TGCAGCGCCCGCAGGGGAACTAACTATGGCTACACCTTC.

The J gene is TRBJ2-1, the V gene TRBV6-4; TRBD2 agrees at 8 bases. The CDR3 runs 15 residues. The J segment lost 0 bases and the V segment lost 3 bases, leaving 1 base of the junction unmatched. Germline loops: CDR1 MRHNA, CDR2 SNTAGT. The CDR3 DNA follows: TGTGCCAGCAGTGAGAGCGGGAGCTCCTACAATGAGCAGTTCTTC. Its translation is CASSESGSSYNEQFF.

This sequence joins TRBV12-5 and TRBJ2-5; perhaps TRBD1 as D (5 bases). The germline gives CDR1 LGHNT, CDR2 FRNRAP. V shed 5 bases and J shed 4 bases, with 14 bases lying between them. This CDR3 comprises 14 residues. The CDR3 protein is CASGPRAGRETQYF. The CDR3 DNA reads as TGTGCTAGTGGTCCCCGAGCAGGGCGAGAGACCCAGTACTTC.

CDR3 bases: TGTGCCAGCAGTTTCCGCCAGGGGGCTAACTATGGCTACACCTTC. Translating gives CASSFRQGANYGYTF. The rearrangement joins TRBV27 to TRBJ1-2; 7 bases map to TRBD1. The germline CDR1 and CDR2 sequences are MNHEY and SMNVEV (reference sequence). This CDR3 contains 15 residues. Germline trimming cut 3 bases from V and 0 bases from J; bases unmatched to any gene: 4.

The CDR3 is CASTPGLATREQYF. The CDR3, as DNA: TGCGCCAGCACCCCGGGACTAGCGACTAGGGAGCAGTACTTC. The chain combines TRBV5-1 with TRBJ2-7; 10 nucleotides align to TRBD2. Germline V CDR1 and CDR2: SGHRS, YFSETQ. Trimming cost V 6 bases and J 7 bases; bases outside gene matches: 10. The CDR3 runs 14 residues.

The rearrangement joins TRBV4-3 to TRBJ2-7; TRBD2 is a possible D gene (6 bases). Deletions cut 3 bases from V and 2 bases from J, with 11 bases between. Germline lookup yields CDR1 LGHNA and CDR2 YSLEER. This CDR3 has 14 residues. Written as DNA, the CDR3 is TGCGCCAGCAGCCAGGGGGACTGGCCCTACGAGCAGTACTTC. Translation gives CASSQGDWPYEQYF.

V usage is TRBV5-1 and J usage is TRBJ2-3, with D uncertain. Germline V CDR1 and CDR2: SGHRS, YFSETQ. The CDR3 loop spans 12 amino acids. Trimming left V 5 bases short and J 2 bases short, with 6 bases between. The DNA for the CDR3 is TGCGCCAGCAGAAGGGACACAGATACGCAGTATTTT. This codes for CASRRDTDTQYF.

On this clone: Other DNA sequences in this sample translate to the same CDR3. As DNA, the CDR3 is TGTGCCAGCAGTTCCAGGACTAGCGGGAATCACGAGCAGTACTTC. This translates into CASSSRTSGNHEQYF. The chain uses TRBV27 and TRBJ2-7, with TRBD2 matching over 12 bases. This CDR3 region has 15 residues. V shed 4 bases, J shed 5 bases, and the junction held 6 bases outside the gene matches. Per the germline V gene, CDR1 is MNHEY and CDR2 is SMNVEV (reference sequence).

The chain carries TRBV7-2 and TRBJ2-1; the D gene is possibly TRBD2 (5 bases). Germline CDR1 SGHTA, CDR2 FQGNSA. Trimming removed 2 bases at V and 7 bases at J, with 15 bases between. The CDR3 is 15 amino acids. The CDR3 nucleotides read TGTGCCAGCAGCTTATGGAGCGGTGTAGGGAATGAGCAGTTCTTC. It yields the protein CASSLWSGVGNEQFF.

V gene TRBV11-2 combines with J gene TRBJ2-7, with 8 positions matching TRBD1. The CDR3 totals 14 residues. CDR1 is SGHAT and CDR2 is FQNNGV in the germline V gene. Unmatched junction bases numbered 8, after V lost 5 bases and J lost 5 bases. In nucleotides, the CDR3 is TGTGCCAGCAGCACCTGGACAGGGAGTGACGAGCAGTACTTC. Translating gives CASSTWTGSDEQYF.

The rearrangement uses TRBV2 and TRBJ2-5; D is uncertain. The CDR3 is 13 amino acids. CDR1 is SNHLY and CDR2 is FYNNEI in the germline V gene. Deletions cut 5 bases from V and 4 bases from J, with 11 bases between. The CDR3 nucleotides are TGTGCCAGCAGTCGGAACTTTAGAGAGACCCAGTACTTC. Translating gives CASSRNFRETQYF.

The chain recombines TRBV29-1 with TRBJ2-5, with TRBD2 as a possible D gene (7 bases). The germline V and J ends were trimmed by 1 base and 5 bases, with 23 bases remaining between them. Germline values: CDR1 SQVTM, CDR2 ANQGSEA. The CDR3 spans 17 residues. Here the CDR3 reads CSVEVLAGALATETQYF. CDR3 nucleotide sequence: TGCAGCGTTGAAGTACTGGCGGGGGCGCTAGCAACGGAGACCCAGTACTTC.

The V and J genes are TRBV27 and TRBJ2-1, with 9 nucleotides matching TRBD1. Losses at the gene ends were 4 bases for V and 6 bases for J; bases not matched to a gene: 7. Germline values: CDR1 MNHEY, CDR2 SMNVEV (reference sequence). The length of the CDR3 is 15 residues. The CDR3 sequence is CASSSGGTGLNEQFF. As DNA, the CDR3 is TGTGCCAGCAGTTCTGGGGGGACAGGGCTCAATGAGCAGTTCTTC.

The chain recombines TRBV29-1 with TRBJ2-1; D is unresolved. The germline V gene encodes CDR1 SQVTM and CDR2 ANQGSEA. V was shortened by 3 bases and J by 8 bases, with 11 bases between the two germline ends. This CDR3 region has 12 residues. The CDR3 nucleotides are TGCAGCGTTGAGGGCGCCTCGGATGAGCAGTTCTTC. Encoded protein: CSVEGASDEQFF.

This rearrangement joins TRBV11-2 to TRBJ2-1; perhaps D is TRBD1 or TRBD2 (5 bases each). The CDR3 has 16 amino acids. The ends were cut back, 5 bases at V and 6 bases at J, with 20 bases in the middle. Germline V gene data show CDR1 as SGHAT and CDR2 as FQNNGV. CDR3 nucleotides: TGTGCCAGCAGCCGCTCCGGGACCCTTTGGTCCAATGAGCAGTTCTTC. Translation gives CASSRSGTLWSNEQFF.

This clone is a singleton in its sample. The V call is TRBV29-1, the J call TRBJ2-7, with 7 bases aligning to TRBD2. The CDR3 totals 14 residues. The J segment lost 1 base and the V segment lost 6 bases, leaving 9 bases of the junction unmatched. Germline V lookup: CDR1 SQVTM, CDR2 ANQGSEA. The CDR3 DNA reads TGCAGCGTGAGCGGGACGTCCGATTCCTACGAGCAGTACTTC. It encodes CSVSGTSDSYEQYF.

The V call is TRBV27, the J call TRBJ2-2; D gene uncertain. This CDR3 is 16 amino acids long. V was trimmed by 2 bases and J by 1 base, leaving 11 bases between them. The germline V gene has CDR1 MNHEY and CDR2 SMNVEV (reference sequence). CDR3 sequence: CASSLRDMGNTGELFF. The CDR3 nucleotides are TGTGCCAGCAGTTTAAGAGACATGGGGAACACCGGGGAGCTGTTTTTT.

The rearrangement uses TRBV6-5 and TRBJ2-1; D gene unclear. The germline CDR1 and CDR2 sequences are MNHEY and SVGAGI. With 4 bases removed from V and 4 bases from J, the gap between germline ends came to 11 bases. This CDR3 contains 14 residues. CDR3 sequence: CASSLTSLYNEQFF. The DNA of the CDR3 is TGTGCCAGCAGTTTGACCTCCTTGTACAATGAGCAGTTCTTC.